The 30 T cell receptor beta chains listed next were all sequenced from one sample in a study of blood T cell repertoires in COVID-19. Profiling relied on immunoSEQ multiplex PCR, and the TCRdb table lists in-frame clones only, not all of them. This sample has 400,000 or so clones; about 87% occur once, and the top ten carry 1.5% to 2.5%. The specimen was PBMCs or T cells enriched from blood (not recorded which). All receptors come from a man aged 35 to 55 in a cohort exposed to, infected with or recovered from COVID-19 (not recorded which).

In this sample, this clone turned up a few times. The chain links TRBV2 to TRBJ1-1; TRBD1 matches 8 bases. The J segment lost 2 bases and the V segment lost 5 bases, leaving 1 base of the junction unmatched. The CDR3 has 13 residues. Germline CDR1 reads SNHLY; CDR2 reads FYNNEI. This chain's CDR3 is CASSQGANTEAFF. The CDR3 DNA follows: TGTGCCAGCAGTCAGGGGGCCAACACTGAAGCTTTCTTT.

V and J are TRBV6-1 and TRBJ2-5; D ambiguous. V dropped 1 base and J dropped 5 bases, with 14 bases sitting between them. Germline values: CDR1 MNHNS, CDR2 SASEGT. This CDR3 has 15 amino acids. The CDR3 is CASSEVFPGFETQYF. In DNA, the CDR3 is TGTGCCAGCAGTGAAGTTTTCCCAGGATTTGAGACCCAGTACTTC.

The V gene is TRBV14, the J gene TRBJ1-3; the D gene is possibly TRBD1 (5 bases). The CDR3 is 18 residues long. Trimming removed 1 base from V and 0 bases from J, with 16 bases in between. Germline CDR1 SGHDN, CDR2 FVKESK. CDR3: CASSQGIGARNSGNTIYF. In nucleotides, the CDR3 is TGTGCCAGCAGCCAAGGCATAGGGGCGAGAAACTCTGGAAACACCATATATTTT.

This rearrangement joins TRBV18 to TRBJ2-7; D is possibly TRBD1 (6 bases). Germline CDR1 reads KGHSH; CDR2 reads LQKENI. V lost 3 bases to trimming and J lost 2 bases, with 17 bases between them. This CDR3 comprises 16 residues. CDR3 coding DNA: TGTGCCAGCTCACCCGGTTCAAGAGGACAGACCTACGAGCAGTACTTC. Protein sequence: CASSPGSRGQTYEQYF.

This clone was seen a few times. One end of the junction does not line up with germline, which may come from a read error. In nucleotides, the CDR3 is TGTGCCAGCAGTGAAGTGGGGGCGAAGACCGGGGAGCTGTTTTTT. It encodes CASSEVGAKTGELFF. The V and J genes are TRBV2 and TRBJ2-2; D may be TRBD1 (6 bases). In germline, CDR1 is SNHLY, CDR2 FYNNEI. The CDR3 consists of 15 residues.

This chain connects TRBV5-1 to TRBJ2-1; 7 nucleotides match TRBD1. CDR1 is SGHRS and CDR2 is YFSETQ in the germline V gene. This CDR3 has 15 amino acids. Unmatched junction bases numbered 7, after V lost 3 bases and J lost 4 bases. CDR3 protein: CASSSGTGVYNEQFF. As DNA, the CDR3 is TGCGCCAGCAGCTCTGGAACAGGGGTGTACAATGAGCAGTTCTTC.

This chain connects TRBV27 to TRBJ1-2, with TRBD1 as a possible D gene (6 bases). The ends were cut back, 6 bases at V and 4 bases at J, with 12 bases in the middle. The length of the CDR3 is 13 residues. From germline, CDR1 is MNHEY and CDR2 SMNVEV (reference sequence). CDR3 loop: CASSSGTSYGYTF. Written as DNA, the CDR3 is TGTGCCAGCAGCAGCGGGACATCCTATGGCTACACCTTC.

The gene calls are TRBV19 and TRBJ1-1, with 7 bases identical to TRBD1. Germline V gene sequence: CDR1 LNHDA, CDR2 SQIVND (reference sequence). CDR3 length: 16 residues. Trimming removed 0 bases from V and 1 base from J; junction bases left unmatched: 5. The CDR3 region has the DNA TGTGCCAGTAGTATAGAAAGGTGGGACAGGAACACTGAAGCTTTCTTT. This gives the protein CASSIERWDRNTEAFF.

This clone turned up a few times. The rearrangement uses TRBV5-1 and TRBJ1-1; D is unclear. V lost 4 bases, J lost 0 bases, and 10 bases lay in between. Germline V gene data show CDR1 as SGHRS and CDR2 as YFSETQ. This CDR3 is built from 14 residues. The CDR3 DNA reads TGCGCCAGCAGCCCCATGCACATGAACACTGAAGCTTTCTTT. Translated, it gives CASSPMHMNTEAFF.

The gene calls are TRBV7-8 and TRBJ1-1; D unclear. V lost 4 bases and J 8 bases, leaving 8 bases between the germline ends. CDR1 is SGHVS, CDR2 FQNEAQ, per germline. CDR3 size: 11 residues. For the CDR3, the DNA is TGTGCCAGCAGCTCCTCGGGAGAAGCTTTCTTT. Its translation: CASSSSGEAFF.

In nucleotides, the CDR3 is TGTGCCAGCAGTTTATCTGCGGGAGCTGGGGCCAACGTCCTGACTTTC. As protein: CASSLSAGAGANVLTF. The rearrangement links TRBV27 to TRBJ2-6; 7 bases match TRBD2. There are 16 residues in the CDR3. Germline assignment: CDR1 MNHEY and CDR2 SMNVEV (reference sequence). The trim removed 0 bases at V and 2 bases at J, leaving 1 base unmatched.

This clone was seen once. The V gene is TRBV29-1, the J gene TRBJ2-3; no reliable D call. The germline V gene has CDR1 SQVTM and CDR2 ANQGSEA. CDR3 length: 12 residues. The V end was cut by 4 bases, the J end by 2 bases, with 7 bases between. In DNA, the CDR3 is TGCAGCGTTGGACTGAACACAGATACGCAGTATTTT. It yields the protein CSVGLNTDTQYF.

This clone came up a few times. J is TRBJ2-6 and V is TRBV5-1, with 7 positions matching TRBD1. V lost 3 bases to trimming and J lost 0 bases; unmatched junction nucleotides: 3. The CDR3 is made up of 16 amino acids. Germline V gene lookup returns CDR1 SGHRS and CDR2 YFSETQ. The CDR3: CASSSGQNSGANVLTF. In DNA form, the CDR3 reads TGCGCCAGCAGCTCGGGACAGAACTCTGGGGCCAACGTCCTGACTTTC.

V gene TRBV9 combines with J gene TRBJ2-1; maybe TRBD1 (6 bases). CDR3 length equals 15 residues. Germline V gene lookup returns CDR1 SGDLS and CDR2 YYNGEE. V was trimmed by 2 bases and J by 5 bases, leaving 14 bases between them. For the CDR3, the DNA is TGTGCCAGCAGCGTCACAGCCGGGACAAACAATGAGCAGTTCTTC. As protein: CASSVTAGTNNEQFF.

This clone appeared a few times. The chain is built from TRBV7-2 and TRBJ1-2, with D maybe TRBD1 (5 bases). Germline V gene sequence: CDR1 SGHTA, CDR2 FQGNSA. Trimming pared 1 base from V and 3 bases from J, leaving 12 bases between. The CDR3 is 15 residues long. The CDR3 is CASSLVGQPDYGYTF. Here the CDR3 DNA reads TGTGCCAGCAGCTTAGTGGGGCAGCCCGACTATGGCTACACCTTC.

The chain is built from TRBV7-8 and TRBJ1-6; D remains ambiguous. With 5 bases removed from V and 9 bases from J, the gap between germline ends came to 8 bases. CDR3 size: 12 residues. Germline V gives CDR1 SGHVS, CDR2 FQNEAQ. CDR3 protein: CASSRRSSPLHF. CDR3 DNA sequence: TGTGCCAGCAGCCGACGGAGTTCACCCCTCCACTTT.

The rearrangement uses TRBV6-5 and TRBJ2-5; 8 bases line up with TRBD2. Looked up from germline, CDR1 is MNHEY and CDR2 is SVGAGI. V lost 8 bases and J lost 2; bases outside the gene matches: 7. The CDR3 is made up of 14 amino acids. The CDR3 DNA reads TGTGCCAGCCGGCGACGGGGGGGTCAAGAGACCCAGTACTTC. It is translated as CASRRRGGQETQYF.

V and J are TRBV3-1 (or the pseudogene TRBV3-2) and TRBJ1-1, with 9 bases fitting TRBD1. Trimming took 1 base from V and 5 from J; bases not matched to a gene: 5. Germline V gene lookup returns CDR1 LGHDT and CDR2 YNNKEL (reference sequence). There are 15 residues in the CDR3. In nucleotides, the CDR3 is TGTGCCAGCAGCCAAGGGGACAGGGTTCGGACTGAAGCTTTCTTT. Its translation: CASSQGDRVRTEAFF.

V and J are TRBV5-1 and TRBJ1-1; 8 nucleotides line up with TRBD1. Germline V gives CDR1 SGHRS, CDR2 YFSETQ. The J segment lost 6 bases and the V segment lost 1 base, leaving 5 bases of the junction unmatched. This CDR3 contains 14 residues. This CDR3 is CASSLLQGAPEAFF. The CDR3, as DNA: TGCGCCAGCAGCTTGCTTCAGGGGGCTCCTGAAGCTTTCTTT.

This chain joins TRBV5-4 and TRBJ1-1, with D possibly being TRBD1 (5 bases). Germline CDR1 and CDR2: SGHNT and YYREEE (reference sequence). V was clipped by 6 bases and J by 1 base, with 13 bases between them. The CDR3 contains 14 residues. The CDR3 loop is CASTPGAENTEAFF. DNA for the CDR3: TGTGCCAGCACCCCTGGGGCGGAGAACACTGAAGCTTTCTTT.

The chain carries TRBV11-3 and TRBJ2-2, with D perhaps matching TRBD1 (5 bases). The CDR3 covers 14 residues. Germline V gene sequence: CDR1 SGHNT, CDR2 YENEEA. With 5 bases removed from V and 7 bases from J, the gap between germline ends came to 14 bases. The chain's CDR3 is CASSGAGYSGELFF. DNA for the CDR3: TGTGCCAGCAGCGGGGCAGGTTACAGCGGGGAGCTGTTTTTT.

The rearrangement uses TRBV6-5 and TRBJ1-2; 8 positions match TRBD1. The CDR3 spans 13 residues. The V segment lost 6 bases and the J segment 3 bases; nucleotides outside the gene matches: 3. The germline V gene encodes CDR1 MNHEY and CDR2 SVGAGI. The CDR3 sequence: CASSQGAYYGYTF. CDR3 sequence (DNA): TGTGCCAGCAGCCAGGGGGCCTACTATGGCTACACCTTC.

This sequence joins TRBV28 and TRBJ1-2, with 7 positions matching TRBD1. This CDR3 spans 14 amino acids. Looked up from germline, CDR1 is MDHEN and CDR2 is SYDVKM. The ends lost 5 bases at V and 5 bases at J; junction bases unmatched: 8. CDR3 in amino acids: CASSGTVRPYGYTF. As DNA, the CDR3 is TGTGCCAGCAGTGGGACAGTCCGACCTTATGGCTACACCTTC.

V is TRBV21-1 and J is TRBJ2-1; the table gives TRBD1 as D, unverified against the DNA. TRBV21-1 counts as a pseudogene. The CDR3 sequence is 15 residues long. The CDR3 reads CASSPQGTGGYEQFF. CDR3 DNA: TGTGCCAGCAGCCCCCAGGGGACAGGGGGCTATGAGCAGTTCTTC.

This rearrangement joins TRBV28 to TRBJ1-2, with D perhaps matching TRBD1 (5 bases). CDR3 length: 15 residues. Trimming shortened V by 5 bases and J by 2 bases, and 15 bases separated the two germline ends. Germline CDR1 reads MDHEN; CDR2 reads SYDVKM. CDR3 sequence (DNA): TGTGCCAGCAGTCTCTACCCCCGGGGGAACTATGGCTACACCTTC. It is translated as CASSLYPRGNYGYTF.

The chain is built from TRBV11-3 and TRBJ2-5; 8 bases fit TRBD2. V shed 5 bases and J 5 bases; nucleotides not matched to a gene: 4. CDR1 and CDR2 (germline): SGHNT, YENEEA. The CDR3 has 13 amino acids. This CDR3 is CASSPGGGETQYF. The DNA of the CDR3 is TGTGCCAGCAGCCCGGGAGGGGGGGAGACCCAGTACTTC.

This sequence joins TRBV7-8 and TRBJ1-1, with TRBD1 matching 11 bases. The CDR3 consists of 16 residues. Germline CDR1 SGHVS, CDR2 FQNEAQ. J was trimmed by 4 bases and V by 3 bases; bases with no gene match: 7. CDR3 coding DNA: TGTGCCAGCAGCTTCACGTCCGGGACAGGGGGCACTGAAGCTTTCTTT. Protein product: CASSFTSGTGGTEAFF. Filled out from reference TRBV7-8 and TRBJ1-1, the complete variable domain reads GAGVSQSPRYKVAKRGQDVALRCDPISGHVSLFWYQQALGQGPEFLTYFQNEAQLDKSGLPSDRFFAERPEGSVSTLKIQRTQQEDSAVYLCASSFTSGTGGTEAFFGQGTRLTVV.

J is TRBJ2-1 and V is TRBV4-2; the match to TRBD2 covers 14 bases. J lost 6 bases, V lost 0 bases, and 4 bases had no gene match. Germline CDR1 reads LGHNA; CDR2 reads YNFKEQ. The CDR3 has 17 amino acids. Written as DNA, the CDR3 is TGTGCCAGCAGCCAAGATGGGACTAGCGGGGGTTTCAATGAGCAGTTCTTC. The encoded protein is CASSQDGTSGGFNEQFF.

The CDR3 nucleotides read TGTGCCTGGAGTGACAGCCCCGTCTATGGCTACACCTTC. As protein: CAWSDSPVYGYTF. J is TRBJ1-2 and V is TRBV30; the D is unclear. The germline V gene has CDR1 GTSNPN and CDR2 SVGIG (reference sequence). There are 13 residues in the CDR3. V gave up 1 base and J gave up 4 bases, with 10 bases separating them.

V is TRBV19 and J is TRBJ2-7; 7 nucleotides match TRBD2. From germline, CDR1 is LNHDA and CDR2 SQIVND (reference sequence). The CDR3 totals 14 residues. Germline trimming cut 3 bases from V and 7 bases from J; bases unmatched to any gene: 9. In nucleotides, the CDR3 is TGTGCCAGTAGTATTAACCGGGACTACGCGGAGCAGTACTTC. Its translation: CASSINRDYAEQYF.